What follows are 21 T cell receptor beta chains derived from one specimen sequenced in a study of Ad26.COV2.S vaccination and SARS-CoV-2 variants listed by TCRdb under 2021. The library was prepared using the immunoSEQ multiplex PCR assay. TCRdb limited this immuneACCESS table to in-frame rearrangements with V and J called. A share of clones is missing; checked studies link under half to unresolved V genes, and the rest is unexplained. This sample has approximately 340,000 clones in its table, and roughly 81% of those were observed once. The ten largest clones add up to 3.3% of the sample. The treatment or condition label here, explained by the study, means: over 15 received Ad26.COV2.S at low or high dose, single or two shots; about five received placebo; per-sample allocation not given. For vaccine and placebo recipients, the sequenced repertoires came from samples collected on day 63 after the first injection.

The sample in question was peripheral blood, obtained in a trial of Ad26.COV2.S vaccine versus placebo. Source of these receptors: a person between 18 and 59 years old who received the Ad26.COV2.S COVID-19 vaccine or a placebo.

The chain combines TRBV5-6 with TRBJ2-3; D call uncertain. The CDR3 has 12 amino acids. In germline, CDR1 is SGHDT, CDR2 YYEEEE. V was pared by 1 base and J by 0 bases, with 0 bases between. The CDR3: CASSLSTDTQYF. CDR3 coding DNA: TGTGCCAGCAGCTTGAGCACAGATACGCAGTATTTT. Filled out from reference TRBV5-6 and TRBJ2-3, the complete variable domain reads DAGVTQSPTHLIKTRGQQVTLRCSPKSGHDTVSWYQQALGQGPQFIFQYYEEEERQRGNFPDRFSGHQFPNYSSELNVNALLLGDSALYLCASSLSTDTQYFGPGTRLTVL.

V is TRBV6-5 and J is TRBJ1-4; possibly TRBD1 for D (5 bases). V lost 6 bases, J lost 0 bases, and 11 bases lay in between. The CDR3 sequence is 15 residues long. Germline CDR1 MNHEY, CDR2 SVGAGI. The DNA of the CDR3 is TGTGCCAGCAGACAAGACAGTGCAACTAATGAAAAACTGTTTTTT. Residues: CASRQDSATNEKLFF.

CDR3 in amino acids: CAWSVSGRGLDQPQHF. Here the CDR3 DNA reads TGTGCCTGGAGTGTAAGTGGCAGGGGGCTTGATCAGCCCCAGCATTTT. This chain connects TRBV30 to TRBJ1-5, with 8 bases lining up with TRBD1. Germline CDR1 reads GTSNPN; CDR2 reads SVGIG (reference sequence). J was trimmed by 5 bases and V by 0 bases; bases with no gene match: 9. The CDR3 runs to 16 residues.

The chain is built from TRBV10-2 and TRBJ1-1, with D possibly matching TRBD1 (5 bases). The V end was cut by 10 bases, the J end by 0 bases, with 12 bases between. Germline loops: CDR1 WSHSY, CDR2 SAAADI. This CDR3 has 13 amino acids. The CDR3 loop is CATKKGLNTEAFF. In DNA, the CDR3 is TGCGCCACCAAAAAGGGGCTGAACACTGAAGCTTTCTTT.

The J gene is TRBJ1-2, the V gene TRBV9, with D unresolved. Germline V CDR1 and CDR2: SGDLS, YYNGEE. This CDR3 has 17 residues. With 0 bases removed from V and 2 bases from J, the gap between germline ends came to 17 bases. CDR3 sequence (DNA): TGTGCCAGCAGCGTAGAGCCCTCTCCGGGGAGGAACTATGGCTACACCTTC. It is translated as CASSVEPSPGRNYGYTF.

This clone was seen just once. This chain uses TRBV25-1 with TRBJ2-2; unclear D gene. CDR3 length: 13 residues. V shed 6 bases and J shed 2 bases, with 7 bases lying between them. Per germline, CDR1 MGHDK and CDR2 SYGVNS. The DNA for the CDR3 is TGTGCCAGCAGGCAGGCTAACACCGGGGAGCTGTTTTTT. It codes for CASRQANTGELFF.

The CDR3 nucleotides read TGTGCCAGCAGCTTCGCTACAGGGGGCGTGCCTGAAGCTTTCTTT. Amino acids: CASSFATGGVPEAFF. The chain joins TRBV11-2 to TRBJ1-1; 9 bases agree with TRBD1. Trimming at V came to 3 bases and at J to 6 bases, leaving 8 bases not matched to a gene. Germline V gene data show CDR1 as SGHAT and CDR2 as FQNNGV. The CDR3 contains 15 residues.

This chain uses TRBV4-3 with TRBJ1-6; a weak D match, TRBD1 (5 bases). The CDR3 extends over 17 amino acids. CDR1 LGHNA and CDR2 YSLEER come from the germline V gene. V lost 3 bases and J 0 bases, leaving 12 bases between the germline ends. The CDR3 region has the DNA TGCGCCAGCAGCCATGCTGGGGGGAGCTCCTATAATTCACCCCTCCACTTT. Protein: CASSHAGGSSYNSPLHF.

This chain joins TRBV7-9 and TRBJ2-2; D unclear. The germline V gene encodes CDR1 SEHNR and CDR2 FQNEAQ (reference sequence). This CDR3 contains 13 residues. The ends were cut back, 5 bases at V and 3 bases at J, with 7 bases in the middle. CDR3 in amino acids: CASSPTHTGELFF. DNA for the CDR3: TGTGCCAGCAGCCCCACCCACACCGGGGAGCTGTTTTTT.

This rearrangement joins TRBV18 to TRBJ2-1; TRBD1 agrees at 8 bases. Per germline, CDR1 KGHSH and CDR2 LQKENI. V lost 6 bases, J lost 5 bases, and 9 bases stayed unmatched. This CDR3 has 15 residues. CDR3 nucleotides: TGTGCCAGCTCTTCGACCCAGGGGGCCGACAATGAGCAGTTCTTC. Translated, it gives CASSSTQGADNEQFF.

The chain employs TRBV24-1 and TRBJ2-2, with D possibly being TRBD2 (5 bases). CDR1 is KGHDR, CDR2 SFDVKD, per germline. The CDR3 extends over 12 amino acids. Trimming cost V 5 bases and J 5 bases, with 5 bases left between them. The CDR3: CATSGTTGELFF. For the CDR3, the DNA is TGTGCCACCAGTGGGACTACCGGGGAGCTGTTTTTT.

The rearrangement links TRBV4-3 to TRBJ2-2; tentatively, D is TRBD1 (6 bases). There are 15 residues in the CDR3. Germline V gives CDR1 LGHNA, CDR2 YSLEER. Trimming left V 1 base short and J 6 bases short, with 12 bases between. The CDR3 DNA follows: TGCGCCAGCAGCCAAGGGGGACACTCGGCCGGGGAGCTGTTTTTT. This codes for CASSQGGHSAGELFF.

This chain links TRBV5-5 with TRBJ1-6, with TRBD1 identical over 11 bases. V lost 0 bases to trimming and J lost 8 bases; unmatched junction nucleotides: 7. In germline, CDR1 is SGHKS, CDR2 YYEKEE (reference sequence). This CDR3 has 17 amino acids. CDR3 nucleotide sequence: TGTGCCAGCAGCTTGGCCGGCCGGACAGGGGGCGATTCACCCCTCCACTTT. It yields the protein CASSLAGRTGGDSPLHF.

This clone was seen once. The V and J genes are TRBV5-4 and TRBJ1-5, with 11 bases aligning to TRBD1. From germline, CDR1 is SGHNT and CDR2 YYREEE (reference sequence). The V segment lost 4 bases and the J segment 6 bases; nucleotides outside the gene matches: 6. The CDR3 is 15 amino acids. CDR3 nucleotides: TGTGCCAGCAGCCAGGACAGGGGGCGGATTCAGCCCCAGCATTTT. Amino acid sequence: CASSQDRGRIQPQHF. The variable domain in full, with the rest retrieved from reference TRBV5-4 and TRBJ1-5, is ETGVTQSPTHLIKTRGQQVTLRCSSQSGHNTVSWYQQALGQGPQFIFQYYREEENGRGNFPPRFSGLQFPNYSSELNVNALELDDSALYLCASSQDRGRIQPQHFGDGTRLSIL.

CDR3 sequence reads: CASSLSREEQYF. CDR3 coding DNA: TGTGCCAGCAGCCTTTCGCGGGAGGAGCAGTACTTC. V usage is TRBV2 and J usage is TRBJ2-7; 7 positions match TRBD2. V lost 6 bases and J lost 7; bases outside the gene matches: 6. This CDR3 contains 12 residues. The germline gives CDR1 SNHLY, CDR2 FYNNEI. The full variable domain, its missing parts supplied by reference TRBV2 and TRBJ2-7, is EPEVTQTPSHQVTQMGQEVILRCVPISNHLYFYWYRQILGQKVEFLVSFYNNEISEKSEIFDDQFSVERPDGSNFTLKIRSTKLEDSAMYFCASSLSREEQYFGPGTRLTVT.

The V gene is TRBV30, the J gene TRBJ2-3; possible D gene TRBD2, 5 bases. V was shortened by 0 bases and J by 3 bases, with 16 bases between the two germline ends. CDR1 is GTSNPN, CDR2 SVGIG, per germline (reference sequence). The CDR3 loop spans 16 amino acids. CDR3 nucleotide sequence: TGTGCCTGGAGTGTATCCAACGGCCCGGGAACAGATACGCAGTATTTT. Translation gives CAWSVSNGPGTDTQYF.

V gene TRBV4-1 combines with J gene TRBJ2-7; 8 nucleotides agree with TRBD1. CDR3 length equals 15 residues. Per the germline V gene, CDR1 is MGHRA and CDR2 is YSYEKL. V dropped 0 bases and J dropped 0; count of bases not matched to a gene: 1. The CDR3 sequence: CASSQEDRDSYEQYF. The CDR3 DNA sequence: TGCGCCAGCAGCCAAGAGGACAGGGACTCCTACGAGCAGTACTTC.

The V gene is TRBV5-1, the J gene TRBJ2-7, with 10 bases identical to TRBD1. CDR1 is SGHRS, CDR2 YFSETQ, per germline. J was trimmed by 7 bases and V by 4 bases; bases with no gene match: 17. The CDR3 has 17 amino acids. The CDR3 reads CASSPGQGGAGSWEQYF. CDR3 DNA: TGCGCCAGCAGCCCAGGACAGGGGGGCGCGGGGTCTTGGGAGCAGTACTTC.

The chain couples TRBV7-2 to TRBJ2-7, with D hard to call. This CDR3 contains 16 residues. Germline V lookup: CDR1 SGHTA, CDR2 FQGNSA. With 1 base removed from V and 4 bases from J, the gap between germline ends came to 17 bases. The CDR3 region is CASSLGRTIKVYEQYF. CDR3 sequence (DNA): TGTGCCAGCAGCTTAGGCCGGACCATAAAGGTGTACGAGCAGTACTTC.

CDR3 in amino acids: CAISTLGPYNEQFF. The CDR3 coding sequence is TGTGCCATTTCTACCCTGGGACCGTACAATGAGCAGTTCTTC. V is TRBV2 and J is TRBJ2-1; possibly TRBD1 or TRBD2 for D (5 bases each). The V gene lost 10 bases and the J gene lost 4 bases, with 17 bases spanning the gap. This CDR3 is built from 14 residues. The V gene's germline CDR1 is SNHLY and CDR2 FYNNEI.

J is TRBJ2-3 and V is TRBV25-1, with D hard to call. V gave up 3 bases and J gave up 5 bases, with 18 bases separating them. Germline assignment: CDR1 MGHDK and CDR2 SYGVNS. The CDR3 has 16 residues. The CDR3 DNA reads as TGTGCCAGCAGTGAGTCGCCCGGACGGCCGCGAGATACGCAGTATTTT. This sequence encodes CASSESPGRPRDTQYF.